This TCR beta chain appears in the sequencing data of a study of a mutant IDH1 vaccine in newly diagnosed glioma. Across the study: Investigators started vaccination 4-6 weeks after radiotherapy alone, or with temozolomide cycles. Earlier care involved radiotherapy, temozolomide, or both, and the majority received both.

Assay: immunoSEQ multiplex PCR; the TCRdb copy retains only in-frame clones and omits some. This sample has tens of thousands of clones; 70% to 85% occur once, and the top ten carry 8.5% to 9.5%. Note on this clone: Its antigen is still unknown.

As for time point: week 11, during vaccination. The vaccine gave 300 ug of a 20-mer mutant IDH1 peptide subcutaneously per dose. The TCR was taken from a woman aged 50 to 60 with glioma. The sample was PBMCs, taken from a glioma patient whose treatment included an IDH1 peptide vaccine.

The CDR3 DNA reads TGTGCCAGTAGTACCCGGACAGGGTCGGGTGGCTACACCTTC. It codes for CASSTRTGSGGYTF. The V and J genes are TRBV19 and TRBJ1-2, with 8 nucleotides matching TRBD1. The CDR3 is 14 amino acids. CDR1 and CDR2 (germline): LNHDA, SQIVND (reference sequence). The junction had 8 bases not matched to a gene; V was cut back by 4 bases and J by 7 bases.